This is a list of T cell receptor beta chains from one sample in a study of T-cell reconstitution after alpha-beta-depleted transplantation in children. TCRdb re-analysed the PCR reads in MiXCR, keeping a single row per CDR3 protein. The table lists around 93,000 distinct CDR3 sequences, 7% to 9% of them singletons, with more than 6.5% in the top ten. Sample: PBMCs from the stem cell graft donor, taken from the stem cell graft. The origin of the receptors is a human donor who donated a stem cell graft to a child with congenital amegakaryocytic thrombocytopenia. The CDR3 runs from the conserved cysteine through the conserved F or W. Fields, in order: J gene, D gene, CDR3 length, V gene, clone size, CDR3 protein, CDR3 DNA. D genes are given only for firm matches. Rows may omit the clone size; those that give it use once, few, many or a size class.

TRBJ2-5,TRBD2,15,TRBV29-1,once,CSVLNRLAGQETQYF,TGCAGCGTCCTAAACCGACTAGCGGGCCAAGAGACCCAGTACTTC
TRBJ1-1,.,17,TRBV6-2/TRBV6-3,many,CASSYPLLETVNTEAFF,TGTGCCAGCAGTTACCCCCTTCTTGAGACAGTGAACACTGAAGCTTTCTTT
TRBJ2-6,TRBD2,16,TRBV10-3,many,CAISEWEGEGANVLTF,TGTGCCATCAGTGAATGGGAGGGTGAAGGGGCCAACGTCCTGACTTTC
TRBJ2-7,TRBD2,15,TRBV27,many,CASRIMTSGSYEQYF,TGTGCCAGCAGGATCATGACTAGCGGCTCCTACGAGCAGTACTTC
TRBJ2-7,.,14,TRBV7-9,many,CASSLAVASFEQYF,TGTGCCAGCAGCTTAGCCGTAGCCTCGTTCGAGCAGTACTTC
TRBJ2-2,TRBD1,16,TRBV7-8,many,CASSSVAAGGTGELFF,TGTGCCAGCAGCTCAGTCGCGGCAGGGGGCACCGGGGAGCTGTTTTTT
TRBJ2-7,.,16,TRBV24-1,many,CATSDPGARGVYEQYF,TGTGCCACCAGTGATCCCGGGGCCAGGGGGGTCTACGAGCAGTACTTC
TRBJ2-3,.,16,TRBV10-3,many,CAISESGPGPTDTQYF,TGTGCCATCAGTGAGTCTGGTCCAGGGCCCACAGATACGCAGTATTTT
TRBJ2-5,.,12,TRBV20-1,many,CSAPRVGETQYF,TGCAGTGCCCCCAGAGTTGGGGAGACCCAGTACTTC
TRBJ1-6,TRBD1,15,TRBV20-1,many,CSARVSGGLGSPLHF,TGCAGTGCTAGAGTATCAGGGGGCTTAGGGTCACCCCTCCACTTT
TRBJ2-1,TRBD2,15,TRBV9,many,CASSFGLAGVNEQFF,TGTGCCAGCAGCTTCGGACTAGCGGGAGTCAATGAGCAGTTCTTC
TRBJ2-3,.,15,TRBV5-5,many,CASSYILQGRQTQYF,TGTGCCAGCAGCTATATCCTACAGGGAAGGCAGACGCAGTATTTT
TRBJ2-5,TRBD1,16,TRBV10-3,many,CAIGSVGQGAQETQYF,TGTGCCATCGGATCTGTTGGACAGGGGGCCCAAGAGACCCAGTACTTC
TRBJ2-7,.,15,TRBV20-1,many,CSARDQGSMSGEQYF,TGCAGTGCTAGAGATCAGGGCAGTATGAGTGGCGAGCAGTACTTC
TRBJ2-2,.,14,TRBV7-9,many,CASRVDSNTGELFF,TGTGCCAGCCGGGTAGACAGTAACACCGGGGAGCTGTTTTTT
TRBJ2-5,TRBD2,17,TRBV20-1,.,CSARDLKGERGQETQYF,TGCAGTGCTAGAGATCTGAAGGGAGAGCGGGGGCAAGAGACCCAGTACTTC
TRBJ2-7,TRBD2,17,TRBV20-1,many,CSAQSGLAGAASYEQYF,TGCAGTGCTCAGAGCGGGCTAGCGGGAGCTGCTTCCTACGAGCAGTACTTC
TRBJ2-6,.,19,TRBV6-2/TRBV6-3,many,CATKLNRRLYASGANVLTF,TGTGCCACCAAGTTGAACAGACGATTATACGCCTCTGGGGCCAACGTCCTGACTTTC
TRBJ1-6,.,13,TRBV7-3,many,CASSLRSNSPLHF,TGTGCCAGCAGCTTAAGGAGCAATTCACCCCTCCACTTT
TRBJ2-7,.,12,TRBV20-1,many,CSARSLTYEQYF,TGCAGTGCTAGATCGTTGACCTACGAGCAGTACTTC
TRBJ2-1,.,12,TRBV12-3/TRBV12-4,many,CASSPLSNEQFF,TGTGCCAGCAGTCCCCTCTCGAATGAGCAGTTCTTC
TRBJ2-1,.,14,TRBV5-1,many,CASSLPGTSNEQFF,TGCGCCAGCAGCCTCCCTGGGACGAGCAATGAGCAGTTCTTC
TRBJ2-1,.,15,TRBV21-1,many,CASSNTGGGADEQFF,TGTGCCAGCAGCAATACTGGCGGGGGGGCGGATGAGCAGTTCTTC
TRBJ2-1,.,13,TRBV4-2,many,CASAGASYNEQFF,TGTGCCAGCGCCGGGGCCTCCTACAATGAGCAGTTCTTC
TRBJ2-7,TRBD1,15,TRBV7-2,many,CASSLDGTGVYEQYF,TGTGCCAGCAGCTTAGATGGGACAGGGGTCTACGAGCAGTACTTC
TRBJ2-5,TRBD2,18,TRBV20-1,many,CSAMQGALAGGPLETQYF,TGCAGTGCTATGCAGGGGGCACTAGCGGGAGGGCCTCTGGAGACCCAGTACTTC
TRBJ2-2,.,15,TRBV5-1,.,CASSLGVLLTGELFF,TGCGCCAGCAGCTTGGGGGTTCTTCTCACCGGGGAGCTGTTTTTT
TRBJ2-1,TRBD2,15,TRBV18,.,CASSPLAGVFVEQFF,TGTGCCAGCTCACCACTAGCGGGAGTCTTCGTTGAGCAGTTCTTC
TRBJ1-1,TRBD1,14,TRBV14,.,CASSPRDRYTEAFF,TGTGCCAGCAGCCCCCGGGACAGGTACACTGAAGCTTTCTTT
TRBJ1-6,.,13,TRBV28,many,CASLGQRNSPLHF,TGTGCCAGCCTTGGACAGAGGAATTCACCCCTCCACTTT
TRBJ2-1,TRBD2,17,TRBV10-3,many,CAIGGLAGGSSYNEQFF,TGTGCCATCGGGGGACTAGCGGGGGGGTCGTCCTACAATGAGCAGTTCTTC
TRBJ2-1,.,17,TRBV7-9,.,CAMGPRPGTRSYNEQFF,TGTGCCATGGGCCCTCGCCCCGGGACACGATCCTACAATGAGCAGTTCTTC
TRBJ1-2,.,13,TRBV29-1,many,CSVRTEPNYGYTF,TGCAGCGTCCGGACAGAGCCTAACTATGGCTACACCTTC
TRBJ2-7,.,13,TRBV10-3,many,CAISESRGYEQYF,TGTGCCATCAGTGAGTCAAGGGGTTACGAGCAGTACTTC
TRBJ2-7,.,15,TRBV5-5,few,CASSLFVSGTYEQYF,TGTGCCAGCAGCTTGTTCGTTTCAGGGACCTACGAGCAGTACTTC
TRBJ1-2,.,15,TRBV4-1,many,CASSQAGERGYGYTF,TGCGCCAGCAGCCAAGCGGGGGAACGAGGCTATGGCTACACCTTC